One and the same sample provided the 24 T cell receptor beta chains below, sequenced in a study of molecular identifiers for immune sequencing clone quantification. MiXCR was run by TCRdb on the PCR reads, yielding one entry per CDR3 protein. This table has 300,000 to 400,000 distinct CDR3 sequences, over 20% appearing once. Material for sequencing was naive CD8+ T cells from blood, with Jurkat cell RNA spiked in. Subset of the sample: FACS-sorted CD8+CD4-CCR7+CD45RA+ naive T cells. The receptors originated from a human donor in good health. Some libraries in this study had Jurkat cell RNA spiked in.

The chain recombines TRBV14 with TRBJ2-5; possibly TRBD2 for D (6 bases). This CDR3 region has 13 residues. Germline loops: CDR1 SGHDN, CDR2 FVKESK. Between the trimmed V and J ends, which lost 1 base and 9 bases, there was a span of 12 bases. The CDR3 loop is CASSQVSPGAQYF. The CDR3 DNA follows: TGTGCCAGCAGCCAAGTGAGCCCGGGGGCCCAGTACTTC. Complete variable domain (other parts from reference TRBV14 and TRBJ2-5): EAGVTQFPSHSVIEKGQTVTLRCDPISGHDNLYWYRRVMGKEIKFLLHFVKESKQDESGMPNNRFLAERTGGTYSTLKVQPAELEDSGVYFCASSQVSPGAQYFGPGTRLLVL.

This chain connects TRBV25-1 to TRBJ2-1; 9 bases line up with TRBD2. The CDR3 loop spans 15 amino acids. The V gene end was trimmed by 1 base and the J gene end by 8 bases; junction bases not matched to a gene: 6. Germline V lookup: CDR1 MGHDK, CDR2 SYGVNS. The CDR3 sequence: CASSEFRLAVDEQFF. The CDR3, as DNA: TGTGCCAGCAGTGAATTTCGACTAGCGGTCGATGAGCAGTTCTTC.

The rearrangement links TRBV20-1 to TRBJ1-1, with a weak D call TRBD1 (5 bases). V lost 5 bases and J 0 bases, leaving 13 bases between the germline ends. Germline-derived CDR1 and CDR2 are DFQATT and SNEGSKA (reference sequence). This CDR3 has 14 residues. The chain's CDR3 is CSASDSSVNTEAFF. In DNA, the CDR3 is TGCAGTGCTTCCGACAGTAGTGTGAACACTGAAGCTTTCTTT.

Comment on this clonotype: Mismatch with germline at one junction end may stem from a read error. The chain uses TRBV24-1 and TRBJ2-1; 11 nucleotides align to TRBD2. The germline V gene has CDR1 KGHDR and CDR2 SFDVKD. CDR3 length equals 17 residues. The CDR3 DNA reads TGTGCCACCAGTGAGACGACTAGCGGGATAATCTACAATGAGCGGTTCTTC. It encodes CATSETTSGIIYNERFF.

In its sample, this clonotype was seen many times. CDR3 amino acids: CASSFSVSTDTQYF. DNA for the CDR3: TGTGCCAGCAGTTTTAGCGTGAGCACAGATACGCAGTATTTT. The chain joins TRBV28 to TRBJ2-3; TRBD2 is a possible D gene (5 bases). This CDR3 contains 14 residues. Trimming stripped 3 bases from V and 0 bases from J, with 7 bases between. CDR1 MDHEN and CDR2 SYDVKM come from the germline V gene.

The chain links TRBV3-1 to TRBJ2-3; 9 nucleotides agree with TRBD1. CDR1 is LGHDT and CDR2 is YNNKEL in the germline V gene (reference sequence). The CDR3 has 13 residues. The V segment lost 6 bases and the J segment 5 bases; nucleotides outside the gene matches: 3. The CDR3, as DNA: TGTGCCAGCAGGGGACAGGGAATAGATACGCAGTATTTT. Its protein is CASRGQGIDTQYF.

This rearrangement joins TRBV10-3 to TRBJ2-1, with unresolved D. Germline V lookup: CDR1 ENHRY, CDR2 SYGVKD. There are 14 residues in the CDR3. V was pared by 6 bases and J by 0 bases, with 9 bases between. CDR3 region: CAISQEGSYNEQFF. The CDR3 DNA reads as TGTGCCATCAGCCAAGAAGGCTCCTACAATGAGCAGTTCTTC.

In regard to this clonotype: This may be a read error: a much more frequent sequence differs by one nucleotide. The chain employs TRBV19 and TRBJ1-5, with 12 bases matching TRBD1. Germline CDR1 is LNHDA and CDR2 is SQIVND (reference sequence). The CDR3 is made up of 15 amino acids. Trimming took 7 bases from V and 6 from J; bases not matched to a gene: 7. The DNA of the CDR3 is TGTGCCAGTACGGCGGGACAGGGGGCTGGTCAGCCCCAGCATTTT. Its translation: CASTAGQGAGQPQHF.

Notes on this clonotype: A much bigger clone sits one base away, suggesting this may be a read error. The chain couples TRBV14 to TRBJ2-5; possibly TRBD1 for D (6 bases). Germline V gene sequence: CDR1 SGHDN, CDR2 FVKESK. Trimming took 5 bases from V and 2 from J, leaving 15 bases between them. CDR3 length: 15 amino acids. The CDR3, as DNA: TGTGCCAGCAGCTCGTGGACAGTCGAACAAGAGACCCAGTACTTC. Protein product: CASSSWTVEQETQYF.

This clonotype was counted between two and nine times. This CDR3 is CSATVVLRTEAFF. For the CDR3, the DNA is TGCAGCGCTACAGTCGTCCTGCGCACTGAAGCTTTCTTT. The gene calls are TRBV29-1 and TRBJ1-1; D gene unclear. This CDR3 contains 13 residues. CDR1 and CDR2 (germline): SQVTM, ANQGSEA. Trimming removed 7 bases at V and 4 bases at J, with 16 bases between.

This sequence joins TRBV20-1 and TRBJ2-7; 16 bases agree with TRBD2. This CDR3 is built from 22 residues. V shed 2 bases and J 2 bases; nucleotides not matched to a gene: 21. Germline V CDR1 and CDR2: DFQATT, SNEGSKA (reference sequence). CDR3 residues: CSARTRGDSGTSGRGGPYEQYF. CDR3 DNA: TGCAGTGCTAGAACCCGGGGGGATTCCGGGACTAGCGGGAGGGGAGGGCCCTACGAGCAGTACTTC.

This clonotype was found once. The chain recombines TRBV29-1 with TRBJ1-5; tentatively, D is TRBD1 (5 bases). The V end was cut by 8 bases, the J end by 7 bases, with 24 bases between. Germline V gene sequence: CDR1 SQVTM, CDR2 ANQGSEA. The CDR3 sequence is 15 residues long. The CDR3, as DNA: TGCAGCCCCCTGGGATTGGGGGTGGTTAACCAGCCCCAGCATTTT. This encodes CSPLGLGVVNQPQHF.

This clonotype was observed many times. The chain links TRBV4-1 to TRBJ1-5; possible D gene TRBD1, 5 bases. The CDR3 spans 14 residues. V gave up 4 bases and J gave up 8 bases, with 15 bases separating them. Germline lookup yields CDR1 MGHRA and CDR2 YSYEKL. CDR3 loop: CASSPRAIREPQHF. Here the CDR3 DNA reads TGCGCCAGCAGCCCGCGCGCAATCAGGGAGCCCCAGCATTTT.

This clonotype was detected ten times or more. This chain links TRBV7-9 with TRBJ2-1; 9 bases agree with TRBD1. The V gene's germline CDR1 is SEHNR and CDR2 FQNEAQ (reference sequence). This CDR3 is 16 amino acids long. Germline trimming cut 5 bases from V and 1 base from J; bases unmatched to any gene: 6. The CDR3 spells CASSQGTGKSYNEQFF. CDR3 bases: TGTGCCAGCAGCCAGGGGACAGGGAAGTCCTACAATGAGCAGTTCTTC.

Of note for this clonotype: This may be a read error: a much more frequent sequence differs by one nucleotide. Without the conserved terminal phenylalanine or tryptophan, this CDR3 likely stems from a read error. The rearrangement uses TRBV28 and TRBJ2-7; D is ambiguous. This CDR3 spans 15 amino acids. Germline assignment: CDR1 MDHEN and CDR2 SYDVKM. The V end lost 2 bases, the J end lost 0 bases, and 11 bases lay between the germline ends. DNA for the CDR3: TGTGCCAGCAGTTTAATGCAGTCTAGCTCCTACGAGCAGTACCTC. Protein sequence: CASSLMQSSSYEQYL.

Only a few counts were recorded for this clonotype. The chain has TRBV6-4 and TRBJ2-7; tentatively, D is TRBD2 (5 bases). Per the germline V gene, CDR1 is MRHNA and CDR2 is SNTAGT. CDR3 length: 18 residues. Deletions cut 0 bases from V and 5 bases from J, with 23 bases between. The CDR3 loop reads CASSDSSPPKEVAHEQYF. CDR3 nucleotide sequence: TGTGCCAGCAGTGACTCGTCCCCGCCTAAGGAGGTAGCCCACGAGCAGTACTTC.

This clonotype has ten or more counts. The genes are TRBV7-2 and TRBJ2-1, with D possibly matching TRBD2 (6 bases). V was pared by 3 bases and J by 2 bases, with 11 bases between. The germline CDR1 and CDR2 sequences are SGHTA and FQGNSA. The CDR3 loop spans 15 amino acids. CDR3 sequence reads: CASSFTSPPYNEQFF. In DNA, the CDR3 is TGTGCCAGCAGCTTCACTAGCCCCCCCTACAATGAGCAGTTCTTC.

This clonotype was recorded a few times. The rearrangement joins TRBV30 to TRBJ2-2; D ambiguous. The V end was cut by 0 bases, the J end by 3 bases, with 14 bases between. The germline CDR1 and CDR2 sequences are GTSNPN and SVGIG (reference sequence). The CDR3 length is 16 residues. In nucleotides, the CDR3 is TGTGCCTGGAGTGTATACCGGAACACGTACACCGGGGAGCTGTTTTTT. It codes for CAWSVYRNTYTGELFF.

The CDR3 DNA follows: TGTGCCAGCAGTTTATGGCAGGAGGACTACGAGCAGTACTTC. Its protein product is CASSLWQEDYEQYF. This rearrangement joins TRBV28 to TRBJ2-7, with D tentatively TRBD2 (5 bases). V was shortened by 0 bases and J by 3 bases, with 9 bases between the two germline ends. This CDR3 has 14 residues. Germline V lookup: CDR1 MDHEN, CDR2 SYDVKM.

In its sample, this clonotype was seen many times. CDR3 nucleotide sequence: TGCGCCAGCAGCTCGTTAACAGGGGCAACTGAAGCTTTCTTT. The encoded protein is CASSSLTGATEAFF. The V and J genes are TRBV5-1 and TRBJ1-1; 7 bases line up with TRBD1. In germline, CDR1 is SGHRS, CDR2 YFSETQ. V shed 3 bases, J shed 5 bases, and the junction held 7 bases outside the gene matches. CDR3 size: 14 residues. The full variable domain, completed using reference TRBV5-1 and TRBJ1-1, is KAGVTQTPRYLIKTRGQQVTLSCSPISGHRSVSWYQQTPGQGLQFLFEYFSETQRNKGNFPGRFSGRQFSNSRSEMNVSTLELGDSALYLCASSSLTGATEAFFGQGTRLTVV.

This clonotype was recorded many times. J is TRBJ2-2 and V is TRBV28; maybe TRBD1 (6 bases). Germline V gene lookup returns CDR1 MDHEN and CDR2 SYDVKM. The CDR3 sequence is 13 residues long. Trimming left V 6 bases short and J 4 bases short, with 9 bases between. The CDR3 spells CASSRGATGELFF. The CDR3 region has the DNA TGTGCCAGCAGCAGGGGTGCCACCGGGGAGCTGTTTTTT.

This clonotype was counted many times. The chain joins TRBV6-5 to TRBJ1-2, with TRBD1 as a possible D gene (6 bases). Germline CDR1 is MNHEY and CDR2 is SVGAGI. The CDR3 loop spans 14 amino acids. The V end lost 6 bases, the J end lost 12 bases, and 23 bases lay between the germline ends. DNA for the CDR3: TGTGCCAGCAGCCCCACCGGGGGCCTCCATATCAACACCTTC. Encoded protein: CASSPTGGLHINTF.

This clonotype was found many times. The chain has TRBV27 and TRBJ1-1; TRBD1 matches 8 bases. V was clipped by 3 bases and J by 4 bases; unmatched bases: 4. Germline V lookup: CDR1 MNHEY, CDR2 SMNVEV (reference sequence). The CDR3 has 14 amino acids. DNA of the CDR3: TGTGCCAGCAGTTTTGGACAGGGAGGCACTGAAGCTTTCTTT. It yields the protein CASSFGQGGTEAFF.

V and J are TRBV29-1 and TRBJ2-3; the match to TRBD1 covers 9 bases. CDR1 is SQVTM, CDR2 ANQGSEA, per germline. The junction had 8 bases not matched to a gene; V was cut back by 2 bases and J by 2 bases. The CDR3 spans 16 residues. The CDR3 is CSVEFRTGVSTDTQYF. The CDR3 region has the DNA TGCAGCGTTGAATTTCGGACAGGGGTATCCACAGATACGCAGTATTTT.